The rows below give T cell receptor beta chains drawn from one sample of a study of sequential checkpoint blockade in melanoma. The repertoire was sequenced with immunoSEQ multiplex PCR; TCRdb's copy has only in-frame clones and lacks some. This table has 7,700 or so clones, 50% to 75% appearing once. The material sequenced was CD8+ T cells sorted from blood (inferred from file names), taken from a patient given nivolumab and ipilimumab in sequence. The source is a human donor with melanoma. Both conserved end residues are part of each CDR3.

V gene	J gene	CDR3 protein
TRBV27	TRBJ1-5	CASSPRNDRGWNFYSNQPQHF
TRBV27	TRBJ1-1	CASSSLQGATEAFF
TRBV27	TRBJ2-7	CASSPGLAGYEQYF
TRBV4-1	TRBJ1-5	CASSQQGHSNQPQHF
TRBV4-1	TRBJ1-2	CASSLGVNSDYTF
TRBV7-2	TRBJ2-1	CASSFSSYNEQFF
TRBV29-1	TRBJ2-7	CSVASDSYEQYF
TRBV10-1	TRBJ2-1	CASSGLTGGSYNEQFF
TRBV9	TRBJ2-1	CASSGQTSGLYNEQFF
TRBV4-1	TRBJ2-7	CASSPDRRGLEQYF
TRBV4-1	TRBJ2-7	CASSRIYGTGSEQYF
TRBV19	TRBJ2-7	CASSAAGTGAYGQYF
TRBV7-9	TRBJ1-1	CASSLGAGRNTEAFF
TRBV4-1	TRBJ2-7	CASSPGTGDAPPEQYF
TRBV5-1	TRBJ2-7	CASSLAVASGSYEQYF
TRBV28	TRBJ2-7	CASSPLGGGIPYEQYF
TRBV7-9	TRBJ2-7	CASSPTFLAAPAPYEQYF
TRBV7-3	TRBJ2-7	CASSSDLAGLYF
TRBV5-1	TRBJ2-7	CASSLGGEYYEQYF
TRBV28	TRBJ1-2	CASSLTRTGLYTF
TRBV7-6	TRBJ2-7	CASSLWTGTGRDEQYF
TRBV6-5	TRBJ2-7	CASSYSTLGAGEQYF
TRBV5-1	TRBJ2-3	CASSLDGQITDTQYF
TRBV19	TRBJ1-5	CASGLLGQGVQPQHF
TRBV5-6	TRBJ1-1	CASSSGFYTEAFF
TRBV6-5	TRBJ1-2	CASKKDRGTGYTF
TRBV28	TRBJ2-7	CASGRGPYEQYF
TRBV7-6	TRBJ1-1	CASSPSQGLNTEAFF
TRBV5-1	TRBJ2-5	CASSVGTSGGSSQQYF
TRBV2	TRBJ2-7	CASLPRTGPYEQYF
TRBV6-4	TRBJ1-1	CASSEGHENTEAFF
TRBV7-8	TRBJ2-7	CASSPRQGGGSYEQYF
TRBV19	TRBJ2-7	CATATGTYEQYF
TRBV6-6	TRBJ2-7	CATSQGLEQYF
TRBV7-9	TRBJ2-7	CASSQVGGGTYEQYF
TRBV9	TRBJ2-3	CASRGPQTDTQYF
TRBV7-2	TRBJ2-7	CASSLGFGGYEQYF
TRBV4-1	TRBJ1-1	CASSQHRTGGVTEAFF
TRBV10-3	TRBJ2-7	CAISDPRTDPTYEQYF
TRBV7-8	TRBJ2-7	CASSYGTLYEQYF
TRBV19	TRBJ2-2	CASSIGRGELFF
TRBV7-9	TRBJ2-7	CASSPTGVYEQYF
TRBV5-6	TRBJ2-7	CASSLASSYEQYF
TRBV7-3	TRBJ1-1	CASSSTGAGNTEAFF
TRBV5-1	TRBJ1-2	CASSFTENYGYTF
TRBV27	TRBJ2-7	CASSLAGGPYEQYF
TRBV9	TRBJ2-1	CASSTRNSGHNEQFF
TRBV4-1	TRBJ1-6	CASSPWTDNNSPLHF
TRBV7-6	TRBJ1-2	CASSRGQGEANYGYTF
TRBV7-9	TRBJ2-7	CASSADREFPFPFYEQYF